The 31 T cell receptor beta chains below all came from one sample that was sequenced in a study of blood T cell repertoires in COVID-19 (dated by TCRdb to 2020 to 2022). Library prep was done by the immunoSEQ multiplex PCR assay. The table was pulled from immuneACCESS by TCRdb, which kept in-frame rearrangements only. Such tables lose some clones; where checked, under half of the loss comes from unresolved V genes, and the rest has no known cause. The sample data list roughly 90,000 clones, and approximately 85% of these were observed just once. Clones ranked in the top ten supply roughly 12% of the sample. The specimen was peripheral blood. These receptors were obtained from a human donor in a cohort sampled during active COVID-19.

This clone was seen only once. This chain links TRBV3-1 (or the pseudogene TRBV3-2) with TRBJ1-4; D not certain. Germline-derived CDR1 and CDR2 are LGHDT and YNNKEL (reference sequence). The CDR3 is 14 residues long. V dropped 1 base and J dropped 11 bases, with 14 bases sitting between them. The CDR3 DNA reads TGTGCCAGCAGCCAAGGGCTGATCGGAGGGAAACTGTTTTTT. This gives the protein CASSQGLIGGKLFF.

The genes are TRBV5-4 and TRBJ1-5; tentatively, D is TRBD1 (6 bases). Germline values: CDR1 SGHNT, CDR2 YYREEE (reference sequence). This CDR3 has 14 amino acids. V lost 4 bases and J lost 1, with 9 bases in between. CDR3 in amino acids: CASSQDRSNQPQHF. The CDR3 DNA is TGTGCCAGCAGCCAGGACAGAAGCAATCAGCCCCAGCATTTT. Together with reference TRBV5-4 and TRBJ1-5, the CDR3 gives the full variable domain: ETGVTQSPTHLIKTRGQQVTLRCSSQSGHNTVSWYQQALGQGPQFIFQYYREEENGRGNFPPRFSGLQFPNYSSELNVNALELDDSALYLCASSQDRSNQPQHFGDGTRLSIL.

This clone was found once. The chain couples TRBV5-1 to TRBJ1-2; D uncertain. This CDR3 is 15 amino acids long. Germline CDR1 and CDR2: SGHRS and YFSETQ. V was trimmed by 3 bases and J by 6 bases, leaving 18 bases between them. This CDR3 is CASSSGAGLSDGYTF. CDR3 coding DNA: TGCGCCAGCAGCTCGGGTGCGGGGTTATCGGATGGCTACACCTTC.

This chain joins TRBV18 and TRBJ1-3; D gene uncertain. The CDR3 totals 14 residues. Germline V gene sequence: CDR1 KGHSH, CDR2 LQKENI. Trimming took 3 bases from V and 0 from J, leaving 6 bases between them. CDR3 region: CASSPGVSGNTIYF. Here the CDR3 DNA reads TGTGCCAGCTCACCCGGGGTCTCTGGAAACACCATATATTTT. The full variable domain, rest sourced from reference TRBV18 and TRBJ1-3, is NAGVMQNPRHLVRRRGQEARLRCSPMKGHSHVYWYRQLPEEGLKFMVYLQKENIIDESGMPKERFSAEFPKEGPSILRIQQVVRGDSAAYFCASSPGVSGNTIYFGEGSWLTVV.

The gene calls are TRBV28 and TRBJ2-3; 10 bases map to TRBD2. Germline V CDR1 and CDR2: MDHEN, SYDVKM. The CDR3 runs 16 residues. The CDR3 DNA reads TGTGCGTCCTCCCTAGCGGGAGCCGGGGGCGCAGATACGCAGTATTTT. Amino acid sequence: CASSLAGAGGADTQYF.

J is TRBJ1-3 and V is TRBV3-1 (or the pseudogene TRBV3-2), with TRBD1 matching 8 bases. CDR3 length equals 17 residues. Germline V CDR1 and CDR2: LGHDT, YNNKEL (reference sequence). The ends lost 0 bases at V and 4 bases at J; junction bases unmatched: 8. This CDR3 is CASSQDNQGASGNTIYF. CDR3 sequence (DNA): TGTGCCAGCAGCCAAGATAATCAGGGGGCGTCCGGAAACACCATATATTTT.

The gene calls are TRBV19 and TRBJ1-2; 8 bases fit TRBD1. The ends lost 3 bases at V and 4 bases at J; junction bases unmatched: 1. The CDR3 is made up of 13 amino acids. Germline CDR1 and CDR2: LNHDA and SQIVND (reference sequence). CDR3 coding DNA: TGTGCCAGTAGTATCACAGGGGGCTATGGCTACACCTTC. It yields the protein CASSITGGYGYTF. The whole variable domain, remainder taken from reference TRBV19 and TRBJ1-2, is DGGITQSPKYLFRKEGQNVTLSCEQNLNHDAMYWYRQDPGQGLRLIYYSQIVNDFQKGDIAEGYSVSREKKESFPLTVTSAQKNPTAFYLCASSITGGYGYTFGSGTRLTVV.

This chain joins TRBV24-1 and TRBJ2-1, with 8 bases matching TRBD1. The CDR3 extends over 16 amino acids. V lost 1 base, J lost 12 bases, and 13 bases stayed unmatched. Germline-derived CDR1 and CDR2 are KGHDR and SFDVKD. The CDR3 DNA reads TGTGCCACCAGTGATTTTGGGACAGGCGTAGACCAGGGGCAGTTCTTC. This encodes CATSDFGTGVDQGQFF.

This clone was counted between two and nine times. This sequence joins TRBV28 and TRBJ2-5, with D hard to call. With 7 bases removed from V and 3 bases from J, the gap between germline ends came to 15 bases. Germline-derived CDR1 and CDR2 are MDHEN and SYDVKM. The CDR3 extends over 14 amino acids. CDR3 DNA sequence: TGTGCCAGCACCGAATTCCCCAGCGAAGAGACCCAGTACTTC. Translation: CASTEFPSEETQYF. Complete variable domain (other parts from reference TRBV28 and TRBJ2-5): DVKVTQSSRYLVKRTGEKVFLECVQDMDHENMFWYRQDPGLGLRLIYFSYDVKMKEKGDIPEGYSVSREKKERFSLILESASTNQTSMYLCASTEFPSEETQYFGPGTRLLVL.

This clone was picked up a small number of times. The chain links TRBV7-9 to TRBJ1-5; 9 nucleotides match TRBD1. The CDR3 loop spans 15 amino acids. The V segment lost 5 bases and the J segment 5 bases; nucleotides outside the gene matches: 7. CDR1 SEHNR and CDR2 FQNEAQ come from the germline V gene (reference sequence). The CDR3 region has the DNA TGTGCCAGCAGCCCGGAGTGGGACAGGGATCAGCCCCAGCATTTT. This sequence encodes CASSPEWDRDQPQHF.

This rearrangement joins TRBV4-1 to TRBJ2-7, with 9 bases lining up with TRBD2. The CDR3 consists of 14 residues. V trimming: 4 bases; J trimming: 10 bases; junction bases outside the gene matches: 11. The germline V gene encodes CDR1 MGHRA and CDR2 YSYEKL. The CDR3 protein is CASSPNGREGRQYF. Written as DNA, the CDR3 is TGCGCCAGCAGCCCCAATGGGCGGGAGGGCCGACAGTACTTC.

The chain links TRBV6-6 to TRBJ1-2, with D uncertain. In germline, CDR1 is MNHNY, CDR2 SVGAGI (reference sequence). Between the trimmed V and J ends, which lost 6 bases and 4 bases, there was a span of 18 bases. The CDR3 length is 15 residues. The CDR3 DNA sequence: TGTGCCAGCAGCTCCCGCCGGGAGGACCTCTATGGCTACACCTTC. Encoded protein: CASSSRREDLYGYTF.

As to this clone: This specimen includes other DNA sequences encoding the same CDR3. The chain links TRBV2 to TRBJ2-7; 8 bases agree with TRBD1. V lost 2 bases, J lost 3 bases, and 3 bases stayed unmatched. CDR3 length equals 14 residues. CDR1 and CDR2 (germline): SNHLY, FYNNEI. The CDR3 coding sequence is TGTGCCAGCAGTGAACCCGGACAGGGCTACGAGCAGTACTTC. Translation gives CASSEPGQGYEQYF.

The J gene is TRBJ2-5, the V gene TRBV24-1; D is undetermined. Germline V lookup: CDR1 KGHDR, CDR2 SFDVKD. Trimming took off 5 bases at V and 4 bases at J, with 4 bases between the two ends. This CDR3 has 11 residues. The CDR3 loop is CATSAGETQYF. CDR3 nucleotide sequence: TGTGCCACCAGTGCCGGAGAGACCCAGTACTTC.

A remark on this clone: The sample holds other DNA sequences that translate to the same CDR3. The chain combines TRBV6-5 with TRBJ1-1; the D gene is possibly TRBD1 (5 bases). The germline V gene encodes CDR1 MNHEY and CDR2 SVGAGI. The CDR3 has 12 residues. V was shortened by 8 bases and J by 1 base, with 8 bases between the two germline ends. The CDR3 reads CASGRGNTEAFF. The CDR3 DNA reads TGTGCCAGCGGGAGGGGGAACACTGAAGCTTTCTTT.

The J gene is TRBJ2-7, the V gene TRBV5-5; 9 nucleotides match TRBD1. The CDR3 length is 16 residues. Per the germline V gene, CDR1 is SGHKS and CDR2 is YYEKEE (reference sequence). Unmatched junction bases numbered 14, after V lost 4 bases and J lost 6 bases. The CDR3 nucleotides are TGTGCCAGCAGCGTCGGGACAGGGACCCTACTTGGCGAGCAGTACTTC. Translated, it gives CASSVGTGTLLGEQYF.

This chain connects TRBV24-1 to TRBJ1-5; perhaps TRBD1 as D (5 bases). Germline CDR1 and CDR2: KGHDR and SFDVKD. CDR3 length: 14 residues. The ends were cut back, 3 bases at V and 5 bases at J, with 10 bases in the middle. DNA of the CDR3: TGTGCCACCAGTGATCTGACAGCTTATCAGCCCCAGCATTTT. Translation: CATSDLTAYQPQHF.

The chain recombines TRBV5-1 with TRBJ2-1; 12 nucleotides align to TRBD2. CDR1 and CDR2 (germline): SGHRS, YFSETQ. J lost 13 bases, V lost 0 bases, and 23 bases had no gene match. The CDR3 runs to 20 residues. The CDR3 region is CASSLATGLAGHGRVFQQFF. The CDR3 nucleotides read TGCGCCAGCAGCTTGGCCACGGGACTAGCGGGCCATGGGAGAGTTTTTCAACAGTTCTTC.

V gene TRBV5-1 combines with J gene TRBJ2-5, with unresolved D. The CDR3 loop spans 13 amino acids. The germline CDR1 and CDR2 sequences are SGHRS and YFSETQ. V dropped 1 base and J dropped 4 bases, with 8 bases sitting between them. CDR3 nucleotide sequence: TGCGCCAGCAGCTTGCCACTCCGAGAGACCCAGTACTTC. It translates to CASSLPLRETQYF.

The rearrangement joins TRBV7-9 to TRBJ2-5; 13 bases are shared with TRBD2. The CDR3 loop spans 16 amino acids. Germline CDR1 is SEHNR and CDR2 is FQNEAQ (reference sequence). V dropped 5 bases and J dropped 5; count of bases not matched to a gene: 8. The CDR3 spells CASSPWTSGGWETQYF. DNA for the CDR3: TGTGCCAGCAGCCCCTGGACTAGCGGGGGTTGGGAGACCCAGTACTTC. Based on the CDR3 plus reference TRBV7-9 and TRBJ2-5, the full variable domain is DTGVSQNPRHKITKRGQNVTFRCDPISEHNRLYWYRQTLGQGPEFLTYFQNEAQLEKSRLLSDRFSAERPKGSFSTLEIQRTEQGDSAMYLCASSPWTSGGWETQYFGPGTRLLVL.

The chain has TRBV12-2 and TRBJ2-5; the table's TRBD2 call for D was not verified on the DNA. TRBV12-2 is listed as a pseudogene. The CDR3 loop spans 14 amino acids. The CDR3 DNA follows: TGTGCCCCCTCTAGCGGGGGGGTTGAAGGGACCCAGTACTTC. This translates into CAPSSGGVEGTQYF.

The chain combines TRBV4-3 with TRBJ2-3; maybe TRBD2 (7 bases). V lost 4 bases and J 5 bases, leaving 19 bases between the germline ends. Germline CDR1 LGHNA, CDR2 YSLEER. The length of the CDR3 is 16 residues. CDR3 protein: CASSPYLTRGGDTQYF. The CDR3 DNA reads as TGCGCCAGCAGCCCCTATCTGACTAGGGGGGGAGATACGCAGTATTTT.

V gene TRBV16 combines with J gene TRBJ2-7; D unclear. Trimming took off 2 bases at V and 4 bases at J, with 6 bases between the two ends. This CDR3 contains 12 residues. The germline gives CDR1 KGHSY, CDR2 FQNENV. This CDR3 is CASSQNRYEQYF. DNA of the CDR3: TGTGCCAGCAGCCAAAATCGGTACGAGCAGTACTTC.

V and J are TRBV5-4 and TRBJ2-7; TRBD1 aligns across 8 bases. Germline-derived CDR1 and CDR2 are SGHNT and YYREEE (reference sequence). Unmatched junction bases numbered 10, after V lost 4 bases and J lost 7 bases. This CDR3 contains 14 residues. CDR3 nucleotide sequence: TGTGCCAGCAGCCCCCCGGGACAGGTACGGGAGCAGTACTTC. It is translated as CASSPPGQVREQYF.

Concerning this clone itself: This sample also contains other DNA sequences that code for the same CDR3. The chain recombines TRBV5-1 with TRBJ2-7; D perhaps matches TRBD2 (5 bases). The CDR3 spans 14 residues. Germline CDR1 reads SGHRS; CDR2 reads YFSETQ. V gave up 1 base and J gave up 0 bases, with 8 bases separating them. In DNA form, the CDR3 reads TGCGCCAGCAGCTTGTCGGGGAGCTCCTACGAGCAGTACTTC. Translating it yields CASSLSGSSYEQYF.

The DNA of the CDR3 is TGTGCCATCAAGCGGCTAGCGGGAGGACACGTCTCCTACAATGAGCAGTTCTTC. Translated: CAIKRLAGGHVSYNEQFF. The chain employs TRBV10-3 and TRBJ2-1, with 11 bases aligning to TRBD2. This CDR3 has 18 residues. The V gene's germline CDR1 is ENHRY and CDR2 SYGVKD. V lost 7 bases to trimming and J lost 0 bases; unmatched junction nucleotides: 11.

This sequence joins TRBV5-5 and TRBJ1-1, with D tentatively TRBD1 (5 bases). The V and J ends lost 4 bases and 6 bases respectively, with 16 bases between them. The CDR3 contains 14 residues. Germline lookup yields CDR1 SGHKS and CDR2 YYEKEE (reference sequence). The CDR3 loop reads CASSPLQQAAEAFF. The CDR3 DNA reads as TGTGCCAGCAGCCCTCTACAACAGGCCGCTGAAGCTTTCTTT.

CDR3 amino acids: CASSLYYLSTDTQYF. For the CDR3, the DNA is TGTGCCAGCAGCTTGTACTACCTAAGCACAGATACGCAGTATTTT. The chain has TRBV5-5 and TRBJ2-3; D ambiguous. V was cut by 1 base and J by 0 bases, with 9 bases left in between. Germline V gene data show CDR1 as SGHKS and CDR2 as YYEKEE (reference sequence). CDR3 size: 15 residues.

The rearrangement uses TRBV28 and TRBJ2-1, with TRBD2 as a possible D gene (7 bases). Germline V gene lookup returns CDR1 MDHEN and CDR2 SYDVKM. V was clipped by 5 bases and J by 12 bases, with 14 bases between them. The CDR3 loop spans 12 amino acids. CDR3 DNA sequence: TGTGCCAGCAGTCCGCGGGGGACAATGCAGTTCTTC. Amino acids: CASSPRGTMQFF.

V and J are TRBV9 and TRBJ2-1, with D possibly matching TRBD2 (7 bases). The length of the CDR3 is 15 residues. Per the germline V gene, CDR1 is SGDLS and CDR2 is YYNGEE. Trimming removed 0 bases from V and 10 bases from J, with 17 bases in between. Written as DNA, the CDR3 is TGTGCCAGCAGCGTAGCGGGGGGCCCTTGGAGAGAGCAGTTCTTC. The encoded protein is CASSVAGGPWREQFF.

This chain joins TRBV6-5 and TRBJ2-7; possibly TRBD1 for D (5 bases). Germline CDR1 is MNHEY and CDR2 is SVGAGI. The CDR3 length is 14 residues. Trimming shortened V by 7 bases and J by 6 bases, and 19 bases separated the two germline ends. Written as DNA, the CDR3 is TGTGCCAGCACCCTAAAGGGTACAGGTATCGAGCAGTACTTC. It is translated as CASTLKGTGIEQYF.